This is a list of T cell receptor beta chains from one sample in a study of blood T cell repertoires in COVID-19. Here immunoSEQ multiplex PCR was the method, and the copy in TCRdb shows in-frame clones only, minus some. The table shows about 190,000 clones, with roughly four fifths occurring only once. Input material: peripheral blood. Receptors originate from a young man with active or convalescent COVID-19. CDR3s include the opening cysteine and the closing phenylalanine or tryptophan. Fields, in order: D gene, V gene, J gene, clone size, CDR3 DNA, CDR3 protein. The D gene is left open where the match is weak. Clone size appears in some rows only: once, few, many, or a class for an expanded clone.

d_gene: -
v_gene: TRBV27
j_gene: TRBJ1-2
abundance: -
CDR3nt: TGTGCCAGCAGTTCTGCATTAGCTAACTATGGCTACACCTTC
CDR3aa: CASSSALANYGYTF

d_gene: TRBD1
v_gene: TRBV19
j_gene: TRBJ1-2
abundance: -
CDR3nt: TGTGCCAGTAGTACTCATTCCGGACAGGAAATAAGGCTTTATGGCTACACCTTC
CDR3aa: CASSTHSGQEIRLYGYTF

d_gene: -
v_gene: TRBV6-7
j_gene: TRBJ1-1
abundance: -
CDR3nt: TGTGCCAGCACTACCCCCCCTCTGAACACTGAAGCTTTCTTT
CDR3aa: CASTTPPLNTEAFF

d_gene: -
v_gene: TRBV2
j_gene: TRBJ1-1
abundance: -
CDR3nt: TGTGCCAGCAGAACCGGGACAACAGGTATTGAAGCTTTCTTT
CDR3aa: CASRTGTTGIEAFF

d_gene: TRBD1
v_gene: TRBV9
j_gene: TRBJ1-2
abundance: -
CDR3nt: TGTGCCAGCAGCGTAGGAACAGGGGGCTTGGGTGGCTACACCTTC
CDR3aa: CASSVGTGGLGGYTF

d_gene: -
v_gene: TRBV30
j_gene: TRBJ1-5
abundance: -
CDR3nt: TGTGCCTGGGATTCTGACATAACCAGCAATCAGCCCCAGCATTTT
CDR3aa: CAWDSDITSNQPQHF

d_gene: -
v_gene: TRBV7-9
j_gene: TRBJ2-2
abundance: once
CDR3nt: TGTGCCAGCAGCGTTAGCGGAGGTAACACCGGGGAGCTGTTTTTT
CDR3aa: CASSVSGGNTGELFF

d_gene: TRBD1
v_gene: TRBV5-1
j_gene: TRBJ2-7
abundance: -
CDR3nt: TGCGCCAGCAGCTCCCCCCTACAGGGGGCCGACGAGCAGTACTTC
CDR3aa: CASSSPLQGADEQYF

d_gene: TRBD1
v_gene: TRBV5-1
j_gene: TRBJ2-7
abundance: -
CDR3nt: TGCGGGTCGAGACAGGGAGTTTCCTACGAGCAGTACTTC
CDR3aa: CGSRQGVSYEQYF

d_gene: -
v_gene: TRBV9
j_gene: TRBJ2-2
abundance: -
CDR3nt: TGTGCCAGCAGCCCAGGGTATACCGGGGAGCTGTTTTTT
CDR3aa: CASSPGYTGELFF

d_gene: -
v_gene: TRBV7-2
j_gene: TRBJ1-5
abundance: -
CDR3nt: TGTGCCAGCAGCACGAGCCCCAATCAGCCCCAGCATTTT
CDR3aa: CASSTSPNQPQHF

d_gene: -
v_gene: TRBV20-1
j_gene: TRBJ2-1
abundance: once
CDR3nt: TGCAGTGCCCCGGGGTACAATGAGCAGTTCTTC
CDR3aa: CSAPGYNEQFF

d_gene: TRBD1
v_gene: TRBV14
j_gene: TRBJ1-6
abundance: -
CDR3nt: TGTGCCAGCAGCCAATCTGGGCAGGGGGGTTCACCCCTCCACTTT
CDR3aa: CASSQSGQGGSPLHF

d_gene: TRBD2
v_gene: TRBV14
j_gene: TRBJ2-7
abundance: -
CDR3nt: TGTGCCAGCAGCCCAATACTAGCGGGGTACTACGAGCAGTACTTC
CDR3aa: CASSPILAGYYEQYF

d_gene: TRBD2
v_gene: TRBV5-1
j_gene: TRBJ2-3
abundance: few
CDR3nt: TGCGCCAGCAGCTTCAGCGGGGGGGCCACAGATACGCAGTATTTT
CDR3aa: CASSFSGGATDTQYF

d_gene: -
v_gene: TRBV6-1
j_gene: TRBJ1-3
abundance: -
CDR3nt: TGTGCCAGCAGTGAAGCGACTCCAGGGGTAGTCGGAAACACCATATATTTT
CDR3aa: CASSEATPGVVGNTIYF

d_gene: TRBD1
v_gene: TRBV18
j_gene: TRBJ1-2
abundance: -
CDR3nt: TGTGCCAGCTCACCCCGGACAGGCCCGGGTGATGGCTACACCTTC
CDR3aa: CASSPRTGPGDGYTF

d_gene: -
v_gene: TRBV18
j_gene: TRBJ2-1
abundance: -
CDR3nt: TGTGCCAGCTCACCCCGGGGTTCCAAGAGCTCCTACAATGAGCAGTTCTTC
CDR3aa: CASSPRGSKSSYNEQFF